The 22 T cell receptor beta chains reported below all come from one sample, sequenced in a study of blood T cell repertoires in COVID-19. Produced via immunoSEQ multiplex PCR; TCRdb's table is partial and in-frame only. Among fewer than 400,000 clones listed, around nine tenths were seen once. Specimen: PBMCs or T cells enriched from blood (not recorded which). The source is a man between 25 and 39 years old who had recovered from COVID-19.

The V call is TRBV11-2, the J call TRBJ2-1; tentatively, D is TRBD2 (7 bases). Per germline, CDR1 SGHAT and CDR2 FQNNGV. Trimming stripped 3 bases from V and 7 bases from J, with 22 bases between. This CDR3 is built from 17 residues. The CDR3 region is CASSFGPGGYLVNEQFF. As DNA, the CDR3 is TGTGCCAGCAGCTTCGGCCCGGGGGGCTATCTGGTAAATGAGCAGTTCTTC.

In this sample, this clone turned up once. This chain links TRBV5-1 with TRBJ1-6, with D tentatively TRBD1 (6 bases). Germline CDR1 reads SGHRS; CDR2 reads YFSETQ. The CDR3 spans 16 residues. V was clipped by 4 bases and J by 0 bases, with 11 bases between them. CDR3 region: CASSAQGSSYNSPLHF. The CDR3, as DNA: TGCGCCAGCAGCGCTCAGGGGAGCTCCTATAATTCACCCCTCCACTTT.

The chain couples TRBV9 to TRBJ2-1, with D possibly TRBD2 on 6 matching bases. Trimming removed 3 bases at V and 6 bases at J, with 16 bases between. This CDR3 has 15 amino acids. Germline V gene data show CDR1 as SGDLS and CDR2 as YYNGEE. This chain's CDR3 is CASSARLEWGNEQFF. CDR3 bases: TGTGCCAGCAGCGCGAGACTAGAATGGGGCAATGAGCAGTTCTTC.

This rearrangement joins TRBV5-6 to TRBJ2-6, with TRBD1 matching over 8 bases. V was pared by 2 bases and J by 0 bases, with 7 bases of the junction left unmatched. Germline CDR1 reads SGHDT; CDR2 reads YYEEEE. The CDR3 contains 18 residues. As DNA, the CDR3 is TGTGCCAGCAGCTTCCAGACAGGGGACATCTCTGGGGCCAACGTCCTGACTTTC. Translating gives CASSFQTGDISGANVLTF.

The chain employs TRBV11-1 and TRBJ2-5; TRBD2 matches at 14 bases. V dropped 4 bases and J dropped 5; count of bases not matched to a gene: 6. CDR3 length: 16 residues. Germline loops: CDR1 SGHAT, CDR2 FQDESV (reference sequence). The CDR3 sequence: CASSSMTSGGAETQYF. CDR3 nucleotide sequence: TGTGCCAGCAGCTCAATGACTAGCGGGGGGGCTGAGACCCAGTACTTC.

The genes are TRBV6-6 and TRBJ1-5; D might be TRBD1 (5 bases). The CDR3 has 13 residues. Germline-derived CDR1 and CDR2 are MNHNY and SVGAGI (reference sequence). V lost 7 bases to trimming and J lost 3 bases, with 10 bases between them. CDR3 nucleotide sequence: TGTGCCAGCACCCAGGGTATCAATCAGCCCCAGCATTTT. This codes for CASTQGINQPQHF.

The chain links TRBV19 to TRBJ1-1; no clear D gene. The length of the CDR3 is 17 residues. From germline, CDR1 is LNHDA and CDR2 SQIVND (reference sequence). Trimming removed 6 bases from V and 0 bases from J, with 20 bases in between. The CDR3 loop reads CASSSLTTSSMNTEAFF. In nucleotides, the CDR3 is TGTGCCAGTAGCTCATTAACTACAAGCTCAATGAACACTGAAGCTTTCTTT. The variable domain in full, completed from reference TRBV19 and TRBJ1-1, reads DGGITQSPKYLFRKEGQNVTLSCEQNLNHDAMYWYRQDPGQGLRLIYYSQIVNDFQKGDIAEGYSVSREKKESFPLTVTSAQKNPTAFYLCASSSLTTSSMNTEAFFGQGTRLTVV.

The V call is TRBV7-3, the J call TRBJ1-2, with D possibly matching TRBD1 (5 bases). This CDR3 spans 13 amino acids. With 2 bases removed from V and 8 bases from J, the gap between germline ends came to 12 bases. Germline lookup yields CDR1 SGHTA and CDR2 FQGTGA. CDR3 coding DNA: TGTGCCAGCAGCTTAGGAGGGGCGCGGGGCTACACCTTC. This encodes CASSLGGARGYTF.

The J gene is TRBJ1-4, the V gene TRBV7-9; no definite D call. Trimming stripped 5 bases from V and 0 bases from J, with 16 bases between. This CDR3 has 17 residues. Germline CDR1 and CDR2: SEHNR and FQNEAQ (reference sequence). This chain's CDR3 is CASSREPRAPTNEKLFF. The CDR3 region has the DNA TGTGCCAGCAGCCGGGAACCGAGGGCGCCAACTAATGAAAAACTGTTTTTT.

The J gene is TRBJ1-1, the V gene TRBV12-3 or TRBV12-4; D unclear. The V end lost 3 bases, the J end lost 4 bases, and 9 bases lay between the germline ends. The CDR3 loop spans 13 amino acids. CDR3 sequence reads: CASSFYPGTEAFF. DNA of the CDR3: TGTGCCAGCAGTTTTTACCCCGGCACTGAAGCTTTCTTT.

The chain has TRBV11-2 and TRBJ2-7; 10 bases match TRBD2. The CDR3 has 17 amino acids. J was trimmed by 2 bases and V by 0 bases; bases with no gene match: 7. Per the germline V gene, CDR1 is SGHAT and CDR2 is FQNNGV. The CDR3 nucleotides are TGTGCCAGCAGCTTAGAGTTTAGCGGGGGGACAACCTACGAGCAGTACTTC. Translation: CASSLEFSGGTTYEQYF.

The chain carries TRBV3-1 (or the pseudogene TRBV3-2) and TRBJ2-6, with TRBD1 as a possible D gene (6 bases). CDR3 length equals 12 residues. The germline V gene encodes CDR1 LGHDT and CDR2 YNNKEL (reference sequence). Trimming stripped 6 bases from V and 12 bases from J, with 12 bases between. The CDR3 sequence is CASSRVGGVLTF. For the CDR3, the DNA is TGTGCCAGCAGTCGGGTAGGGGGCGTCCTGACTTTC.

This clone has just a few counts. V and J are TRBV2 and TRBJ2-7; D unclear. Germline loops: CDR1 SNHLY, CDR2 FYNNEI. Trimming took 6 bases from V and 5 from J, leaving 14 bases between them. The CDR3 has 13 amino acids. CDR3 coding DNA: TGTGCCAGCAGAGTACCCGGGTATCACGAGCAGTACTTC. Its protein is CASRVPGYHEQYF. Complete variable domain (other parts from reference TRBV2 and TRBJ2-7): EPEVTQTPSHQVTQMGQEVILRCVPISNHLYFYWYRQILGQKVEFLVSFYNNEISEKSEIFDDQFSVERPDGSNFTLKIRSTKLEDSAMYFCASRVPGYHEQYFGPGTRLTVT.

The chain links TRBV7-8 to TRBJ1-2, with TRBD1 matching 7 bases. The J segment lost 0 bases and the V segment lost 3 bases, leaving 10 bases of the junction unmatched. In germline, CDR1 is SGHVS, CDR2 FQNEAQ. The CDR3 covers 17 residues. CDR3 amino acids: CASSLGPAGGANYGYTF. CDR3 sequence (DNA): TGTGCCAGCAGCTTGGGACCCGCAGGGGGAGCTAACTATGGCTACACCTTC.

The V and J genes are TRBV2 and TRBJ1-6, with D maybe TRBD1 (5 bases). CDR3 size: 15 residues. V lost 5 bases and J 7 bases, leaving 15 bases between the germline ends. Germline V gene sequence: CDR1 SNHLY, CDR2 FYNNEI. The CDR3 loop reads CASSTQGLENSPLHF. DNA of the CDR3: TGTGCCAGCAGTACCCAGGGATTAGAAAATTCACCCCTCCACTTT.

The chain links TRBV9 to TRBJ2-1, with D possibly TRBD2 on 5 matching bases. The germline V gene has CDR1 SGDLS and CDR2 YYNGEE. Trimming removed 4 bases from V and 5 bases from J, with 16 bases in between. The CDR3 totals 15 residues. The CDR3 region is CASSPVLTTNNEQFF. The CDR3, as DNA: TGTGCCAGCAGCCCGGTGTTGACTACTAACAATGAGCAGTTCTTC.

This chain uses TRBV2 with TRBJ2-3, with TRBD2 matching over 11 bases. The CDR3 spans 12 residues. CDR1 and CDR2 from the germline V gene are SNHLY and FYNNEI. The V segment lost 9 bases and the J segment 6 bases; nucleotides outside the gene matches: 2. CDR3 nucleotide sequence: TGTGCCAGTCGGACTAGCGGGGATACGCAGTATTTT. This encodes CASRTSGDTQYF.

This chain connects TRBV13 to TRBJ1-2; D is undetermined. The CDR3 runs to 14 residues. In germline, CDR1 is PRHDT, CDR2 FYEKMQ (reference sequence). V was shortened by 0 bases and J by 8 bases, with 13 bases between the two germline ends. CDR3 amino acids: CASSLGFQYFGYTF. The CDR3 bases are TGTGCCAGCAGCTTAGGGTTTCAGTATTTCGGCTACACCTTC. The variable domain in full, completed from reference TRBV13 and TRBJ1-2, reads AAGVIQSPRHLIKEKRETATLKCYPIPRHDTVYWYQQGPGQDPQFLISFYEKMQSDKGSIPDRFSAQQFSDYHSELNMSSLELGDSALYFCASSLGFQYFGYTFGSGTRLTVV.

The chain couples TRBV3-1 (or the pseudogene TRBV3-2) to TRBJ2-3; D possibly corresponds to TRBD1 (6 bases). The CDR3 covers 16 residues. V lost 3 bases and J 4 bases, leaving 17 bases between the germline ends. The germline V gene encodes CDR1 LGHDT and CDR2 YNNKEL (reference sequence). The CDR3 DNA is TGTGCCAGCAGCCACGTTAGGGGGAAAGGCCCAGATACGCAGTATTTT. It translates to CASSHVRGKGPDTQYF.

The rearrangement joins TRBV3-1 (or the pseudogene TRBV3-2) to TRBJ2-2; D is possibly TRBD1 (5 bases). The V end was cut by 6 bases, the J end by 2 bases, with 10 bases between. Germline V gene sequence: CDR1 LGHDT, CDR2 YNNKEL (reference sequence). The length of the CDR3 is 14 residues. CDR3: CASREDSNTGELFF. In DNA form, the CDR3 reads TGTGCCAGCAGGGAAGACAGTAACACCGGGGAGCTGTTTTTT.

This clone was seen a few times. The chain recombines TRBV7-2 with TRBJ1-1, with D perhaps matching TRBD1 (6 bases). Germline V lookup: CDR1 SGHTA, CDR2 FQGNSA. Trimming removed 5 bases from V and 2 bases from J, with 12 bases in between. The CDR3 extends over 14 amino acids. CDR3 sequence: CASSTGNVNTEAFF. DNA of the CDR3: TGTGCCAGCAGCACAGGGAATGTAAACACTGAAGCTTTCTTT.

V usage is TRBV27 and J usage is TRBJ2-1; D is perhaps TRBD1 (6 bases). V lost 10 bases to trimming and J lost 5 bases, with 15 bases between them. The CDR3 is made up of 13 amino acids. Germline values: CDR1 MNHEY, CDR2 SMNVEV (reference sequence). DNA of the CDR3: TGTGCCACCGGCAGGGGCGATGACAATGAGCAGTTCTTC. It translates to CATGRGDDNEQFF.